The text below deals with one T cell receptor beta chain. One junction end disagrees with the germline gene, perhaps due to a read error. TCRdb re-analysed the RACE reads in MiXCR, keeping a single row per CDR3 protein. This table holds approximately 74,000 distinct CDR3 sequences, around a third found once. The data are from a study of human T cells and chemical hapten exposure. The germline V gene encodes CDR1 LGHNA and CDR2 YNFKEQ. This CDR3 is 18 amino acids long. The sample's time point: patch test 1, 2 weeks after DPC sensitization. As to treatment: therapeutic diphenylcyclopropenone sensitization with weekly scalp DPC. Blood collection happened ahead of applying each patch test.

This clonotype originated in a man aged 40-49 years with alopecia areata. Some clones in this sample may be carry-over from other donors' samples. This specimen consisted of whole blood, obtained in connection with sensitization to the hapten diphenylcyclopropenone (DPC). The chain employs TRBV4-2 and TRBJ1-3, with TRBD1 matching 8 bases. CDR3 bases: TGTGCCAGCAGCCAAGAATTGGACAGGGTACATTCTGGAAACACCGTATATTTT. Residues: CASSQELDRVHSGNTVYF.